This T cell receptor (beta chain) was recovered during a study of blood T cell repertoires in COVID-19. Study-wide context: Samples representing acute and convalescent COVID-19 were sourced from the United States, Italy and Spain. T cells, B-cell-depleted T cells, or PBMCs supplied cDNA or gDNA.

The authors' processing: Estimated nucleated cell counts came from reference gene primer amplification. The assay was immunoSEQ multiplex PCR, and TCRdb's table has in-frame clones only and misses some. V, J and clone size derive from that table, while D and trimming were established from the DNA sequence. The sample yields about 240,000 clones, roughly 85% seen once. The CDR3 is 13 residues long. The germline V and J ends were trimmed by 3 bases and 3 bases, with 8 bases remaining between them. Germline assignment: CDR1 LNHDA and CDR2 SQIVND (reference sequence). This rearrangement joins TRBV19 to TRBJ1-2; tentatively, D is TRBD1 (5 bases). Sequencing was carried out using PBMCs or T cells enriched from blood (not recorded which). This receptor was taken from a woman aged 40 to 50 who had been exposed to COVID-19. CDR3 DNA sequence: TGTGCCAGTAGTATTGGGACTTACTATGGCTACACCTTC. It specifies CASSIGTYYGYTF. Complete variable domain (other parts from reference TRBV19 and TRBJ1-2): DGGITQSPKYLFRKEGQNVTLSCEQNLNHDAMYWYRQDPGQGLRLIYYSQIVNDFQKGDIAEGYSVSREKKESFPLTVTSAQKNPTAFYLCASSIGTYYGYTFGSGTRLTVV.